The 16 T cell receptor beta chains below come from one sample, sequenced in a study of response to subunit inactivated influenza vaccine. TCRdb processed the RT-PCR reads anew with MiXCR; each CDR3 protein has one entry. The data contain a few hundred thousand distinct CDR3 sequences, approximately 11% of them singletons. This same sample was also taken into another study, of T cells expressing NK-cell markers. That source notes: The TCR beta cDNA came from 5'RACE template switching with UMIs.

The sample was PBMCs from blood, taken on the day of vaccination. These TCRs come from a middle-aged man who received an inactivated influenza vaccine.

This clonotype appeared a few times. The gene calls are TRBV12-3 or TRBV12-4 and TRBJ2-2, with 7 bases identical to TRBD1. The CDR3 length is 16 residues. The trim removed 4 bases at V and 0 bases at J, leaving 5 bases unmatched. CDR3 DNA sequence: TGTGCCAGCAGTTCCCACAGGGGCGCGAACACCGGGGAGCTGTTTTTT. It codes for CASSSHRGANTGELFF.

This clonotype was recorded a few times. The genes are TRBV7-2 and TRBJ1-6; a possible D gene is TRBD1 (5 bases). Per germline, CDR1 SGHTA and CDR2 FQGNSA. This CDR3 comprises 14 residues. V was clipped by 1 base and J by 10 bases, with 11 bases between them. CDR3 sequence: CASSLVTWGSPLHF. In DNA form, the CDR3 reads TGTGCCAGCAGCTTAGTCACGTGGGGCTCACCCCTCCACTTT.

This clonotype was observed a few times. V usage is TRBV6-4 and J usage is TRBJ2-3; D gene uncertain. The CDR3 extends over 13 amino acids. The V end lost 1 base, the J end lost 4 bases, and 6 bases lay between the germline ends. The V gene's germline CDR1 is MRHNA and CDR2 SNTAGT. The CDR3 reads CASSDWVSDTQYF. The CDR3 nucleotides are TGTGCCAGCAGTGACTGGGTTTCAGATACGCAGTATTTT.

This clonotype appeared many times. The chain recombines TRBV4-1 with TRBJ1-4; D perhaps matches TRBD1 (6 bases). The germline gives CDR1 MGHRA, CDR2 YSYEKL. The V and J ends lost 1 base and 2 bases respectively, with 8 bases between them. CDR3 length equals 15 residues. This CDR3 is CASSQVGGTNEKLFF. CDR3 in DNA: TGCGCCAGCAGCCAAGTAGGGGGGACTAATGAAAAACTGTTTTTT.

There are a few counts of this clonotype. The V and J genes are TRBV30 and TRBJ2-2, with TRBD1 identical over 7 bases. The CDR3 sequence is 15 residues long. Germline loops: CDR1 GTSNPN, CDR2 SVGIG (reference sequence). With V trimmed by 1 base and J by 4 bases, 6 bases remained unmatched. This CDR3 reads CAWSGTGVFTGELFF. The CDR3 nucleotides read TGTGCCTGGAGTGGGACAGGTGTATTCACCGGGGAGCTGTTTTTT.

J is TRBJ2-1 and V is TRBV28, with a weak D call TRBD1 (7 bases). Germline V lookup: CDR1 MDHEN, CDR2 SYDVKM. The CDR3 runs to 15 residues. Between the trimmed V and J ends, which lost 3 bases and 5 bases, there was a span of 14 bases. The CDR3 DNA is TGTGCCAGCAGTTTCGGTACAGGGGAGGACAATGAGCAGTTCTTC. This encodes CASSFGTGEDNEQFF.

This clonotype was seen ten or more times. CDR3 region: CASSIPPQPNEQFF. CDR3 coding DNA: TGTGCCAGTAGTATCCCACCCCAGCCCAATGAGCAGTTCTTC. The chain recombines TRBV19 with TRBJ2-1; no reliable D call. CDR3 length: 14 amino acids. Trimming took 3 bases from V and 6 from J, leaving 12 bases between them. Germline V lookup: CDR1 LNHDA, CDR2 SQIVND (reference sequence). The full variable domain, with the rest looked up from reference TRBV19 and TRBJ2-1, is DGGITQSPKYLFRKEGQNVTLSCEQNLNHDAMYWYRQDPGQGLRLIYYSQIVNDFQKGDIAEGYSVSREKKESFPLTVTSAQKNPTAFYLCASSIPPQPNEQFFGPGTRLTVL.

The chain employs TRBV12-3 or TRBV12-4 and TRBJ2-2; no firm D call. The V end lost 1 base, the J end lost 6 bases, and 9 bases lay between the germline ends. The CDR3 sequence is 14 residues long. CDR3 in amino acids: CASSLDGSPGELFF. Written as DNA, the CDR3 is TGTGCCAGCAGTTTAGATGGCTCGCCCGGGGAGCTGTTTTTT.

Details on this clonotype: A single base separates this from a much larger clone, so it may be a read error. V is TRBV5-5 and J is TRBJ2-2; 9 bases line up with TRBD1. Germline CDR1 is SGHKS and CDR2 is YYEKEE (reference sequence). V was pared by 7 bases and J by 5 bases, with 9 bases of the junction left unmatched. There are 15 residues in the CDR3. This CDR3 reads CASGPGTGSTGELFF. CDR3 sequence (DNA): TGTGCCAGCGGCCCCGGGACAGGGTCGACCGGGGAGCTGTTTTTT.

The sample holds many counts of this clonotype. This chain links TRBV5-1 with TRBJ1-6; 7 positions match TRBD1. CDR1 is SGHRS and CDR2 is YFSETQ in the germline V gene. Trimming cost V 5 bases and J 5 bases; bases outside gene matches: 7. The CDR3 runs to 15 residues. The chain's CDR3 is CASRPPGTDNSPLHF. The CDR3, as DNA: TGCGCCAGCAGGCCTCCCGGGACAGATAATTCACCCCTCCACTTT.

This clonotype came up many times. The CDR3 coding sequence is TGCGCCAGCAGCAAGTACAGGGCAACTAATGAAAAACTGTTTTTT. Protein sequence: CASSKYRATNEKLFF. The gene calls are TRBV4-3 and TRBJ1-4; TRBD1 might be the D (6 bases). The germline V gene has CDR1 LGHNA and CDR2 YSLEER. The CDR3 runs 15 residues. Trimming shortened V by 5 bases and J by 0 bases, and 10 bases separated the two germline ends.

The genes are TRBV12-3 or TRBV12-4 and TRBJ2-5; unclear D gene. Trimming removed 5 bases at V and 0 bases at J, with 4 bases between. This CDR3 region has 12 residues. The CDR3 is CASSNYQETQYF. The CDR3, as DNA: TGTGCCAGCAGTAACTACCAAGAGACCCAGTACTTC.

The chain carries TRBV4-1 and TRBJ2-1; 8 bases align to TRBD1. The junction had 12 bases not matched to a gene; V was cut back by 3 bases and J by 2 bases. CDR1 and CDR2 (germline): MGHRA, YSYEKL. The CDR3 is made up of 18 amino acids. This CDR3 reads CASSHPKGQGAAYNEQFF. The CDR3 DNA reads TGCGCCAGCAGCCACCCGAAGGGGCAGGGGGCGGCCTACAATGAGCAGTTCTTC.

This clonotype was recorded a few times. The gene calls are TRBV7-2 and TRBJ1-2; D gene uncertain. Germline V gene lookup returns CDR1 SGHTA and CDR2 FQGNSA. The CDR3 has 13 residues. Between the trimmed V and J ends, which lost 6 bases and 7 bases, there was a span of 15 bases. DNA for the CDR3: TGTGCCAGCAGGCCGACTACTGTCGGTGGCTACACCTTC. The encoded protein is CASRPTTVGGYTF.

This clonotype was seen once. The DNA is omitted, as the CDR3 cannot be located on it reliably, and the CDR3 follows TCRdb's listing. The rearrangement uses TRBV4-3 and TRBJ2-1; the table's D call, TRBD1, was not checked against the DNA. The CDR3 sequence runs 12 residues, both termini included. Germline CDR1 LGHNA, CDR2 YSLEER. The CDR3 loop is CASSRVGSGIFF.

The rearrangement joins TRBV5-1 to TRBJ2-1; D might be TRBD2 (5 bases). The ends were cut back, 1 base at V and 0 bases at J, with 17 bases in the middle. CDR3 length: 18 residues. Germline V gene lookup returns CDR1 SGHRS and CDR2 YFSETQ. CDR3: CASSLLASRASSYNEQFF. The CDR3 nucleotides read TGCGCCAGCAGCTTGTTGGCTAGCCGGGCAAGCTCCTACAATGAGCAGTTCTTC. Full variable domain (rest looked up from reference TRBV5-1 and TRBJ2-1): KAGVTQTPRYLIKTRGQQVTLSCSPISGHRSVSWYQQTPGQGLQFLFEYFSETQRNKGNFPGRFSGRQFSNSRSEMNVSTLELGDSALYLCASSLLASRASSYNEQFFGPGTRLTVL.